A selection of T cell receptor beta chains follows, all from one sample in a study of T cells after yellow fever vaccination. Using its own MiXCR run on the 5' RACE reads, TCRdb lists one record per CDR3 protein. The sample lists around 250,000 distinct CDR3 sequences, 6.9% seen once, with approximately 0.85% in the top ten. The sequenced sample was CD4+ T cells sorted from PBMCs, obtained 15 days after the yellow fever booster vaccination. These receptors all come from a man aged 25-45 years who received the YFV17D yellow fever vaccine. The CDR3 runs from the conserved cysteine through the conserved F or W. Each record gives: V gene, D gene, clone size, J gene, CDR3 DNA, CDR3 protein. A D gene is named only where the DNA matches it firmly. Rows may omit the clone size; those that give it use once, few, many or a size class.

TRBV2	TRBD1	many	TRBJ1-1	TGTGCCAGCAGTGAAGGACAGGGTGACACTGAAGCTTTCTTT	CASSEGQGDTEAFF
TRBV10-1	TRBD1	many	TRBJ2-7	TGCGCCAGCAGTGCAGCGGGGACAGGGAGGCACTACGAGCAGTACTTC	CASSAAGTGRHYEQYF
TRBV20-1	TRBD1	-	TRBJ2-4	TGCAGTGCTAGGTGGGGACAGTCTAAAAACATTCAGTACTTC	CSARWGQSKNIQYF
TRBV5-1	-	-	TRBJ2-5	TGCGCCAGCAGCGGAGGACAGCCTCAAGAGACCCAGTACTTC	CASSGGQPQETQYF
TRBV20-1	-	many	TRBJ2-1	TGCAGTGCTAGAGTCAAGAGAGGATCCTACAATGAGCAGTTCTTC	CSARVKRGSYNEQFF
TRBV18	-	few	TRBJ1-1	TGTGCCAGCTCACCACCGGGGACGGCGAACACTGAAGCTTTCTTT	CASSPPGTANTEAFF
TRBV9	-	-	TRBJ2-4	TGTGCCAGCAGCTCCGGGAACATTCAGTACTTC	CASSSGNIQYF
TRBV28	-	few	TRBJ2-1	TGTGCCAGCAGCGTAGGGGGACCCTCCTACAATGAGCAGTTCTTC	CASSVGGPSYNEQFF
TRBV5-5	TRBD1	many	TRBJ2-7	TGTGCCAGCAGCTTGGGACAGGGCCTAACCTACGAGCAGTACTTC	CASSLGQGLTYEQYF
TRBV20-1	-	-	TRBJ1-3	TGCAGTGGGAGGGGTGATGCAGGAAACACCATATATTTT	CSGRGDAGNTIYF
TRBV12-3/TRBV12-4	-	-	TRBJ2-6	TGTGCCAGCAGTTCGTATGGGACCGATGTCTCTGGGGCCAACGTCCTGACTTTC	CASSSYGTDVSGANVLTF
TRBV7-2	-	many	TRBJ2-3	TGTGCCAGCAGCACCGCCGGGACTCCTGGCGCAGATACGCAGTATTTT	CASSTAGTPGADTQYF
TRBV20-1	-	many	TRBJ2-1	TGCAGTGCTAGAGGGGGCTCCTACAATGAGCAGTTCTTC	CSARGGSYNEQFF
TRBV4-3	-	few	TRBJ1-2	TGCGCCAGCAGCCAAGGAAACGGACTTTATGGCTACACCTTC	CASSQGNGLYGYTF
TRBV7-2	-	-	TRBJ2-5	TGTGCCAGCAGCTTGTCGGGGGCATGGTACTTC	CASSLSGAWYF
TRBV28	-	few	TRBJ2-5	TGTGCCAGCGGAGCGGTACAAGAGACCCAGTACTTC	CASGAVQETQYF
TRBV27	-	-	TRBJ1-1	TGTGCCAGCAGTTTATCCACCCAACCGGGGAGAACTGAAGCTTTCTTT	CASSLSTQPGRTEAFF
TRBV6-5	TRBD2	few	TRBJ2-7	TGTGCCAGCAGAGCGGGGGGGGGGGAGCAGTACTTC	CASRAGGGEQYF
TRBV10-2	-	-	TRBJ2-7	TGCGCCAGCCGCGGGGAGGTGGACAGAGCACCCTACGAGCAGTACTTC	CASRGEVDRAPYEQYF
TRBV7-2	-	few	TRBJ1-3	TGTGCCAGCAGCCAAGGGGGGTTGTATGGAAACACCATATATTTT	CASSQGGLYGNTIYF
TRBV10-3	-	-	TRBJ1-6	TGTGCCATCAGTGAATCCAGGGATTCACCCCTCCACTTT	CAISESRDSPLHF
TRBV20-1	TRBD1	few	TRBJ1-1	TGCAGTGCTTACAGGGGGTTCGGCACTGAAGCTTTCTTT	CSAYRGFGTEAFF
TRBV5-1	-	few	TRBJ2-3	TGCGCCAGCAGCTCTACCCCGTCCACAGATACGCAGTATTTT	CASSSTPSTDTQYF
TRBV10-3	TRBD1	-	TRBJ2-1	TGTGCCATCAGTGGTAGGACAGGGGGTTCAAATGAGCAGTTCTTC	CAISGRTGGSNEQFF
TRBV28	-	many	TRBJ2-5	TGTGCCAGCAGTTTAGGGGGAGATTGGACCCAGTACTTC	CASSLGGDWTQYF
TRBV13	TRBD2	-	TRBJ2-1	TGTGCCAGCAGCTTAGGACTAGCGATTAGCTCCTACAATGAGCAGTTCTTC	CASSLGLAISSYNEQFF
TRBV12-3/TRBV12-4	TRBD1	many	TRBJ1-4	TGTGCCAGCAGTTTCAGGGGGGGAAATGAAAAACTGTTTTTT	CASSFRGGNEKLFF